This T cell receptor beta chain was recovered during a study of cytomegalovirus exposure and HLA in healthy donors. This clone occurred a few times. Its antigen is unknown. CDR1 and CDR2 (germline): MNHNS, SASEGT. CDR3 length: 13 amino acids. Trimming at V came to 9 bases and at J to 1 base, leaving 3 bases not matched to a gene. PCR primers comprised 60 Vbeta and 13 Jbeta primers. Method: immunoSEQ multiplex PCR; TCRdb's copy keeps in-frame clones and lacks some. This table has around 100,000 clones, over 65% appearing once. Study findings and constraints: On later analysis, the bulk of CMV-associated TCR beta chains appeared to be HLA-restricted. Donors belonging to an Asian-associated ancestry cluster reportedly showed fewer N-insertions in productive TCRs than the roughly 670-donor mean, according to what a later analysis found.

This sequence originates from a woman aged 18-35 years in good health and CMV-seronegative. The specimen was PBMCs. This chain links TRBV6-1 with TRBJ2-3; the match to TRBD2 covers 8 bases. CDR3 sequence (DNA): TGTGCCAGTCTACTAGCGGGCACAGATACGCAGTATTTT. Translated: CASLLAGTDTQYF.